This T cell receptor (beta chain) was profiled in a study of blood T cell repertoires in COVID-19. Overall study context: COVID-19 samples collected from the United States, Italy and Spain covered acute and convalescent phases. T cells, B-cell-depleted T cells, or PBMCs provided the cDNA or gDNA that served as material.

Germline assignment: CDR1 SGHAT and CDR2 FQNNGV. Trimming took 5 bases from V and 7 from J, leaving 9 bases between them. CDR3 length: 13 amino acids. Libraries were prepared by immunoSEQ multiplex PCR; TCRdb keeps only in-frame clonotypes and omits some of them. The repertoire consists of some 330,000 clones, with over 75% occurring once and the leading ten covering around 4%. This clone has a single count. The V and J genes are TRBV11-2 and TRBJ1-6, with D uncertain. Sequencing input: peripheral blood. This clonotype originated in a woman aged 45-65 years with active or convalescent COVID-19. As DNA, the CDR3 is TGTGCCAGCAGCGCAAGCAAAAATTCACCCCTCCACTTT. This sequence encodes CASSASKNSPLHF.